This entry lists 18 T cell receptor beta chains sequenced from one sample in a study of PD-1 and CTLA-4 blockade in melanoma. Clones were sequenced by immunoSEQ multiplex PCR, and TCRdb holds only the in-frame ones, with some missing. The sample lists about 30,000 clones, 70% to 90% occurring once. The specimen was CD8+ T cells from peripheral blood, collected before anti-PD-1 treatment. The receptors shown here come from a human donor with melanoma.

The chain has TRBV12-3 or TRBV12-4 and TRBJ2-5, with D perhaps matching TRBD2 (6 bases). The CDR3 has 13 residues. With 5 bases removed from V and 5 bases from J, the gap between germline ends came to 12 bases. In DNA, the CDR3 is TGTGCCAGCAGTCCTAGCGATGGGGAGACCCAGTACTTC. Its translation: CASSPSDGETQYF.

This sequence joins TRBV6-5 and TRBJ1-2; D not resolved. The length of the CDR3 is 14 residues. The germline V and J ends were trimmed by 9 bases and 0 bases, with 14 bases remaining between them. Germline V gene lookup returns CDR1 MNHEY and CDR2 SVGAGI. The CDR3 sequence: CASLSLETNYGYTF. The CDR3 region has the DNA TGTGCCAGTCTCTCGTTGGAGACTAACTATGGCTACACCTTC.

V usage is TRBV11-2 and J usage is TRBJ2-1; no firm D call. CDR1 is SGHAT and CDR2 is FQNNGV in the germline V gene. CDR3 length equals 12 residues. V was trimmed by 1 base and J by 8 bases, leaving 6 bases between them. Here the CDR3 DNA reads TGTGCCAGCAGCTTAGCTCCAGATGAGCAGTTCTTC. Protein product: CASSLAPDEQFF.

This rearrangement joins TRBV7-9 to TRBJ2-7; 7 bases line up with TRBD1. Germline V gene data show CDR1 as SEHNR and CDR2 as FQNEAQ (reference sequence). This CDR3 spans 14 amino acids. V trimming: 4 bases; J trimming: 2 bases; junction bases outside the gene matches: 5. The CDR3, as DNA: TGTGCCAGCAGCTCCCGGGACAGAACCTACGAGCAGTACTTC. Protein sequence: CASSSRDRTYEQYF.

The gene calls are TRBV7-8 and TRBJ1-1; D is ambiguous. Trimming cost V 4 bases and J 2 bases, with 14 bases left between them. This CDR3 has 15 residues. Per the germline V gene, CDR1 is SGHVS and CDR2 is FQNEAQ. DNA for the CDR3: TGTGCCAGCAGCTCCGACCACTTAGGCAACACTGAAGCTTTCTTT. This codes for CASSSDHLGNTEAFF. Complete variable domain (other parts from reference TRBV7-8 and TRBJ1-1): GAGVSQSPRYKVAKRGQDVALRCDPISGHVSLFWYQQALGQGPEFLTYFQNEAQLDKSGLPSDRFFAERPEGSVSTLKIQRTQQEDSAVYLCASSSDHLGNTEAFFGQGTRLTVV.

The rearrangement links TRBV2 to TRBJ2-7, with D maybe TRBD2 (5 bases). CDR3 size: 15 residues. Germline CDR1 is SNHLY and CDR2 is FYNNEI. Trimming removed 0 bases from V and 9 bases from J, with 18 bases in between. The CDR3 loop reads CASSEAGSAYEGQYF. The CDR3 DNA reads as TGTGCCAGCAGTGAAGCAGGCAGTGCCTACGAGGGGCAGTACTTC.

This sequence joins TRBV29-1 and TRBJ2-7, with a weak D call TRBD1 (6 bases). With 7 bases removed from V and 2 bases from J, the gap between germline ends came to 12 bases. The CDR3 has 12 amino acids. Germline assignment: CDR1 SQVTM and CDR2 ANQGSEA. The CDR3 loop is CSGRTVTYEQYF. The DNA for the CDR3 is TGCAGCGGGAGGACAGTCACCTACGAGCAGTACTTC.

The rearrangement uses TRBV5-1 and TRBJ2-3; 9 nucleotides align to TRBD2. Trimming removed 0 bases from V and 4 bases from J; junction bases left unmatched: 9. The germline gives CDR1 SGHRS, CDR2 YFSETQ. This CDR3 is built from 17 residues. The CDR3 loop is CASSLASAGGAADTQYF. CDR3 DNA sequence: TGCGCCAGCAGCTTGGCGTCGGCGGGAGGGGCGGCAGATACGCAGTATTTT. Looking up the rest from reference TRBV5-1 and TRBJ2-3 gives the full variable domain: KAGVTQTPRYLIKTRGQQVTLSCSPISGHRSVSWYQQTPGQGLQFLFEYFSETQRNKGNFPGRFSGRQFSNSRSEMNVSTLELGDSALYLCASSLASAGGAADTQYFGPGTRLTVL.

The chain has TRBV30 and TRBJ2-2; D gene ambiguous. Per the germline V gene, CDR1 is GTSNPN and CDR2 is SVGIG (reference sequence). Trimming took 1 base from V and 0 from J, leaving 3 bases between them. The CDR3 has 13 residues. CDR3 nucleotides: TGTGCCTGGAGTGAAGCGAACACCGGGGAGCTGTTTTTT. Translating it yields CAWSEANTGELFF.

The CDR3 protein is CASISRRDRATGELFF. CDR3 in DNA: TGCGCCAGCATAAGTCGGCGGGACAGGGCCACCGGGGAGCTGTTTTTT. This chain joins TRBV10-1 and TRBJ2-2, with TRBD1 identical over 9 bases. The trim removed 7 bases at V and 4 bases at J, leaving 10 bases unmatched. CDR1 is WNHNN and CDR2 is SYGVQD in the germline V gene (reference sequence). This CDR3 is 16 amino acids long.

The chain recombines TRBV7-9 with TRBJ2-7; a possible D gene is TRBD1 (6 bases). V lost 5 bases and J lost 2, with 16 bases in between. Germline-derived CDR1 and CDR2 are SEHNR and FQNEAQ (reference sequence). The CDR3 length is 15 residues. The DNA for the CDR3 is TGTGCCAGCAGCCCTACAGGGTTATTCGCCTACGAGCAGTACTTC. This sequence encodes CASSPTGLFAYEQYF.

The chain is built from TRBV7-3 and TRBJ1-3; no firm D call. There are 14 residues in the CDR3. In germline, CDR1 is SGHTA, CDR2 FQGTGA. Trimming left V 5 bases short and J 0 bases short, with 8 bases between. Here the CDR3 reads CASSATSSGNTIYF. The CDR3, as DNA: TGTGCCAGCAGCGCTACTAGCTCTGGAAACACCATATATTTT.

This sequence joins TRBV6-1 and TRBJ1-6, with 9 nucleotides matching TRBD1. CDR1 is MNHNS and CDR2 is SASEGT in the germline V gene. V was clipped by 1 base and J by 6 bases; unmatched bases: 4. The CDR3 is 16 residues long. The CDR3 loop is CASSEVWDRVNSPLHF. The CDR3 DNA reads TGTGCCAGCAGTGAAGTTTGGGACAGGGTTAATTCACCCCTCCACTTT.

V is TRBV27 and J is TRBJ2-7; 8 bases are a match to TRBD1. Germline V lookup: CDR1 MNHEY, CDR2 SMNVEV (reference sequence). V was pared by 2 bases and J by 4 bases, with 1 base of the junction left unmatched. The CDR3 contains 13 residues. The CDR3 nucleotides are TGTGCCAGCAGTTTAAACAGGGGGTACGAGCAGTACTTC. This codes for CASSLNRGYEQYF.

This chain links TRBV11-2 with TRBJ2-2; TRBD2 aligns across 7 bases. The V gene's germline CDR1 is SGHAT and CDR2 FQNNGV. The CDR3 sequence is 16 residues long. V dropped 5 bases and J dropped 0; count of bases not matched to a gene: 6. The CDR3 protein is CASSPRLAANTGELFF. CDR3 nucleotide sequence: TGTGCCAGCAGCCCGCGTCTAGCGGCGAACACCGGGGAGCTGTTTTTT.

The chain carries TRBV4-1 and TRBJ1-4; D perhaps matches TRBD1 (5 bases). The germline V gene encodes CDR1 MGHRA and CDR2 YSYEKL. This CDR3 region has 16 residues. V lost 2 bases, J lost 2 bases, and 12 bases lay in between. This chain's CDR3 is CASSQQGVATNEKLFF. In DNA, the CDR3 is TGCGCCAGCAGCCAACAGGGAGTCGCGACTAATGAAAAACTGTTTTTT.

The V call is TRBV6-6, the J call TRBJ1-4; D gene ambiguous. V gave up 5 bases and J gave up 15 bases, with 19 bases separating them. Germline V CDR1 and CDR2: MNHNY, SVGAGI (reference sequence). This CDR3 is built from 13 residues. CDR3 nucleotide sequence: TGTGCCAGCAGTGTGGGGTCCCACAATAGGATGTTTTTT. Its translation: CASSVGSHNRMFF.

The rearrangement joins TRBV24-1 to TRBJ2-7; 7 nucleotides line up with TRBD1. Germline V lookup: CDR1 KGHDR, CDR2 SFDVKD. This CDR3 region has 15 residues. V shed 4 bases, J shed 0 bases, and the junction held 5 bases outside the gene matches. In DNA, the CDR3 is TGTGCCACCAGTGACTCCGGGACAGTCTCCTACGAGCAGTACTTC. It specifies CATSDSGTVSYEQYF.